This entry describes one TCR beta chain. Its antigen is not identified. CDR3 length: 14 residues. Per the germline V gene, CDR1 is LNHDA and CDR2 is SQIVND (reference sequence). Trimming took 3 bases from V and 0 from J, leaving 7 bases between them. The data are from a study of T-cell reconstitution after alpha-beta-depleted transplantation in children. Findings and caveats of the study: By about two months after transplant, alpha-beta T cells reportedly arose from several hundred graft clones that had expanded.

TCRbeta library construction was performed incorporating unique molecular identifiers. TCRdb used MiXCR to reprocess the PCR reads, holding one entry per CDR3 protein. The sample includes about 510,000 distinct CDR3 sequences, about 10% of them seen just once. This rearrangement joins TRBV19 to TRBJ2-3; D is unclear. The clonotype comes from a female patient between 2 and 15 years old who had a stem cell transplant for aplastic anemia, so the T cells may come from the graft donor. Sequencing used PBMCs, mostly from graft donor cells, obtained 180 days after TCRalphabeta/CD19-depleted stem cell transplant. The CDR3 DNA reads TGTGCCAGTAGTATGCGTCTTAGCACAGATACGCAGTATTTT. Its protein is CASSMRLSTDTQYF.